The T cell receptor (beta chain) described here comes from a study of blood T cell repertoires in COVID-19. At the level of the study: COVID-19 samples collected from the United States, Italy and Spain covered acute and convalescent phases. Nucleic acid was either cDNA or gDNA, and it came from T cells, B-cell-depleted T cells, or PBMCs.

Trimming at V came to 11 bases and at J to 6 bases, leaving 9 bases not matched to a gene. This CDR3 contains 12 residues. From germline, CDR1 is LNHDA and CDR2 SQIVND (reference sequence). In the original workflow: Reference gene primer amplification gave estimated nucleated cell counts. Clones were sequenced by immunoSEQ multiplex PCR, and TCRdb holds only the in-frame ones, with some missing. V and J calls and clone size are as listed in that table; D and trimming were resolved from the DNA. The profile shows roughly 300,000 clones, about 89% of them singletons. Those enrolled in Seattle joined during active infection and were followed longitudinally afterward.

The specimen sequenced was peripheral blood. The clonotype comes from a woman in her twenties or thirties with COVID-19, enrolled during active disease. The gene calls are TRBV19 and TRBJ1-2; the match to TRBD1 covers 7 bases. The CDR3 DNA sequence: TGTGCCTCCAACGACAGGGAAAATGGCTACACCTTC. Its protein product is CASNDRENGYTF.